This TCR beta chain was found in a study of blood T cell repertoires in COVID-19. Study as a whole: Spain, Italy and the United States supplied samples that represented acute and convalescent COVID-19. The cDNA or gDNA used as material had been derived from T cells, B-cell-depleted T cells, or PBMCs.

The V end lost 2 bases, the J end lost 0 bases, and 8 bases lay between the germline ends. The CDR3 length is 14 residues. Per germline, CDR1 SGHNT and CDR2 YYREEE (reference sequence). How the authors handled the data: Amplified reference gene primers provided the basis for estimating nucleated cell counts. The table came from immunoSEQ multiplex PCR; TCRdb's copy has only in-frame clones and leaves some out. Clonal size and the V and J genes are those of that table, whereas D and trimming came from the DNA. Of just over 200,000 clones listed, more than 75% are singletons. The TCR comes from a man aged 80 or over with acute or convalescent COVID-19. Sequencing input: peripheral blood. This chain joins TRBV5-4 and TRBJ2-5; D gene ambiguous. CDR3 coding DNA: TGTGCCAGCAGCTTTCGAGCAAACCAAGAGACCCAGTACTTC. As protein: CASSFRANQETQYF.